These 20 T cell receptor beta chains share one sample of origin, sequenced in a study of cytomegalovirus exposure and HLA in healthy donors (dated by TCRdb to the late 2010s). Preparation of the library involved the immunoSEQ multiplex PCR assay. For the multiplex PCR, a mixture combining 60 forward primers for TCR Vbeta segments and 13 reverse primers for TCR Jbeta segments was used. Not all clones reach the TCRdb copy of this immuneACCESS table, which keeps in-frame sequences only. Checked studies attribute under half of the gap to unresolved V genes and leave the rest unexplained. The sample profile shows 200,000 to 250,000 clones; around 85% of them were found once. The ten largest clones capture about 1.2% of the sample. The sample was PBMCs. The receptor source for this set is a human donor in good health.

The genes are TRBV19 and TRBJ2-7; possible D gene TRBD2, 5 bases. Trimming left V 10 bases short and J 0 bases short, with 16 bases between. This CDR3 spans 14 amino acids. Germline V gene sequence: CDR1 LNHDA, CDR2 SQIVND (reference sequence). The DNA for the CDR3 is TGTGCCACTACTCTTACGGGAAACTCCTACGAGCAGTACTTC. Amino acids: CATTLTGNSYEQYF.

This chain connects TRBV10-2 to TRBJ2-5; 7 nucleotides match TRBD1. The end of the DNA is better explained by TRBJ2-7, so the J call may be wrong. The CDR3 covers 16 residues. The germline V gene encodes CDR1 WSHSY and CDR2 SAAADI. The DNA for the CDR3 is TGCGCCAGCAGTGAGTCCAGGGGGACAGTCTCCTACGAGCAGTACTTC. Translation gives CASSESRGTVSYEQYF.

The chain uses TRBV28 and TRBJ2-1, with 11 bases fitting TRBD2. CDR1 is MDHEN, CDR2 SYDVKM, per germline. The CDR3 consists of 16 residues. With V trimmed by 11 bases and J by 4 bases, 13 bases remained unmatched. This chain's CDR3 is CAAIPSTSGSYNEQFF. The CDR3 region has the DNA TGTGCCGCGATTCCTTCCACTAGCGGGAGTTACAATGAGCAGTTCTTC.

This clone was seen a single time. The chain couples TRBV19 to TRBJ1-5; a possible D gene is TRBD1 (5 bases). This CDR3 comprises 15 residues. With 2 bases removed from V and 2 bases from J, the gap between germline ends came to 10 bases. Per the germline V gene, CDR1 is LNHDA and CDR2 is SQIVND (reference sequence). CDR3 sequence (DNA): TGTGCCAGTAGTATATGGGGCATCGGCAATCAGCCCCAGCATTTT. Translated, it gives CASSIWGIGNQPQHF.

J is TRBJ1-1 and V is TRBV25-1, with a possible D match to TRBD1 (5 bases). Per germline, CDR1 MGHDK and CDR2 SYGVNS. The CDR3 is 14 amino acids. V shed 0 bases and J shed 2 bases, with 7 bases lying between them. The CDR3 spells CASSEYRVNTEAFF. The CDR3 coding sequence is TGTGCCAGCAGTGAATACAGGGTTAACACTGAAGCTTTCTTT.

The sample holds a few counts of this clone. The gene calls are TRBV19 and TRBJ2-7; 14 bases match TRBD2. This CDR3 has 15 amino acids. Germline CDR1 reads LNHDA; CDR2 reads SQIVND (reference sequence). The ends lost 4 bases at V and 7 bases at J; junction bases unmatched: 6. The CDR3 protein is CASSTEGTSGREQYF. CDR3 coding DNA: TGTGCCAGTAGTACCGAAGGGACTAGCGGGAGAGAGCAGTACTTC.

V is TRBV6-5 and J is TRBJ2-2, with a tentative D call TRBD1 (5 bases). Germline V lookup: CDR1 MNHEY, CDR2 SVGAGI. The CDR3 spans 13 residues. Trimming stripped 6 bases from V and 4 bases from J, with 9 bases between. CDR3 amino acids: CASRGRSTGELFF. CDR3 bases: TGTGCCAGCAGGGGGCGTAGCACCGGGGAGCTGTTTTTT.

This chain uses TRBV9 with TRBJ2-7, with D perhaps TRBD1 (6 bases). CDR1 and CDR2 (germline): SGDLS, YYNGEE. The CDR3 runs to 15 residues. V was cut by 5 bases and J by 2 bases, with 17 bases left in between. The CDR3 DNA sequence: TGTGCCAGCAGGGGGGCAGCAGGCCCAGCCTACGAGCAGTACTTC. Protein sequence: CASRGAAGPAYEQYF.

The V call is TRBV5-1, the J call TRBJ2-5; 14 nucleotides agree with TRBD2. TRBJ2-7 matches the DNA end more closely, so the J call is doubtful. Per the germline V gene, CDR1 is SGHRS and CDR2 is YFSETQ. The CDR3 covers 16 residues. The CDR3 reads CASSLAGTSGSHEQYF. In nucleotides, the CDR3 is TGCGCCAGCAGCTTGGCAGGGACTAGCGGGAGCCACGAGCAGTACTTC.

The chain is built from TRBV5-8 and TRBJ2-1; 11 bases align to TRBD2. Germline trimming cut 4 bases from V and 2 bases from J; bases unmatched to any gene: 5. From germline, CDR1 is SGHTS and CDR2 YDEGEE. The CDR3 runs 16 residues. CDR3 in DNA: TGTGCCAGCAGCACGCCGGGACTAGCGGCCTACAATGAGCAGTTCTTC. This gives the protein CASSTPGLAAYNEQFF.

The rearrangement joins TRBV6-6 to TRBJ2-7; 7 positions agree with TRBD1. The CDR3 totals 15 residues. The J segment lost 1 base and the V segment lost 6 bases, leaving 9 bases of the junction unmatched. Germline CDR1 is MNHNY and CDR2 is SVGAGI (reference sequence). CDR3 loop: CASRGGQETSYEQYF. CDR3 in DNA: TGTGCCAGCAGAGGTGGACAGGAGACGTCCTACGAGCAGTACTTC.

This clone has only one observation. Other DNA sequences in this specimen translate into the identical CDR3. V and J are TRBV7-9 and TRBJ2-7; 7 bases align to TRBD1. Looked up from germline, CDR1 is SEHNR and CDR2 is FQNEAQ (reference sequence). V trimming: 6 bases; J trimming: 0 bases; junction bases outside the gene matches: 8. The CDR3 has 15 residues. This chain's CDR3 is CASSFGTAVSYEQYF. The CDR3 region has the DNA TGTGCCAGCAGTTTTGGGACAGCGGTCTCCTACGAGCAGTACTTC.

This chain joins TRBV5-4 and TRBJ2-7, with 9 bases identical to TRBD2. CDR1 is SGHNT, CDR2 YYREEE, per germline (reference sequence). J was trimmed by 0 bases and V by 5 bases; bases with no gene match: 12. This CDR3 region has 17 residues. The DNA for the CDR3 is TGTGCCAGCAGTTCCGGGACTAGCCGGCTCAGCTCCTACGAGCAGTACTTC. It yields the protein CASSSGTSRLSSYEQYF.

The rearrangement joins TRBV4-1 to TRBJ1-2; D gene ambiguous. Germline V CDR1 and CDR2: MGHRA, YSYEKL. Between the trimmed V and J ends, which lost 0 bases and 10 bases, there was a span of 12 bases. This CDR3 is 13 amino acids long. CDR3 nucleotides: TGCGCCAGCAGCCAAGATATAGCGGGCCTCTACACCTTC. It translates to CASSQDIAGLYTF.

J is TRBJ2-7 and V is TRBV7-9; TRBD2 agrees at 12 bases. Germline V gene lookup returns CDR1 SEHNR and CDR2 FQNEAQ (reference sequence). This CDR3 has 17 residues. V dropped 5 bases and J dropped 5; count of bases not matched to a gene: 13. Here the CDR3 DNA reads TGTGCCAGCAGCCCTATGCTAGCGGGAGGGCCCGCCCACGAGCAGTACTTC. Its protein is CASSPMLAGGPAHEQYF.

This sequence joins TRBV28 and TRBJ1-1; D uncertain. This CDR3 has 14 residues. The V gene's germline CDR1 is MDHEN and CDR2 SYDVKM. Trimming removed 3 bases at V and 1 base at J, with 9 bases between. CDR3 nucleotide sequence: TGTGCCAGCAGTTTTGACACCGAGAACACTGAAGCTTTCTTT. Protein product: CASSFDTENTEAFF. Full variable domain (outside the CDR3, taken from reference TRBV28 and TRBJ1-1): DVKVTQSSRYLVKRTGEKVFLECVQDMDHENMFWYRQDPGLGLRLIYFSYDVKMKEKGDIPEGYSVSREKKERFSLILESASTNQTSMYLCASSFDTENTEAFFGQGTRLTVV.

The CDR3 sequence: CASSIAGFLGGSVDEQYF. The CDR3 DNA sequence: TGTGCCAGTAGTATAGCGGGGTTTTTGGGGGGTTCGGTGGACGAGCAGTACTTC. The chain carries TRBV19 and TRBJ2-7; D is possibly TRBD2 (6 bases). CDR1 is LNHDA and CDR2 is SQIVND in the germline V gene (reference sequence). The CDR3 is 18 residues long. V dropped 1 base and J dropped 5 bases, with 24 bases sitting between them.

V gene TRBV2 combines with J gene TRBJ2-3, with D possibly TRBD1 on 6 matching bases. The germline gives CDR1 SNHLY, CDR2 FYNNEI. V was shortened by 6 bases and J by 2 bases, with 15 bases between the two germline ends. The CDR3 is 15 residues long. CDR3 protein: CASRGSGDFTDTQYF. As DNA, the CDR3 is TGTGCCAGCAGGGGGTCAGGGGATTTCACAGATACGCAGTATTTT.

Comment on this clone: Germline is not matched at one junction end, which may reflect a read error. The chain recombines TRBV6-5 with TRBJ1-2, with a weak D call TRBD1 (5 bases). Germline values: CDR1 MNHEY, CDR2 SVGAGI. The CDR3 length is 13 residues. Written as DNA, the CDR3 is TGTGCCAGCAGTTCCCCCTCGGGGGGGAGACGGGTTTTC. Its protein is CASSSPSGGRRVF.

The chain has TRBV10-3 and TRBJ1-5; D possibly corresponds to TRBD1 (6 bases). With 5 bases removed from V and 1 base from J, the gap between germline ends came to 9 bases. This CDR3 contains 14 residues. Germline assignment: CDR1 ENHRY and CDR2 SYGVKD. CDR3 bases: TGTGCCATCAGTCCAGGGGCCAGCAATCAGCCCCAGCATTTT. It encodes CAISPGASNQPQHF.